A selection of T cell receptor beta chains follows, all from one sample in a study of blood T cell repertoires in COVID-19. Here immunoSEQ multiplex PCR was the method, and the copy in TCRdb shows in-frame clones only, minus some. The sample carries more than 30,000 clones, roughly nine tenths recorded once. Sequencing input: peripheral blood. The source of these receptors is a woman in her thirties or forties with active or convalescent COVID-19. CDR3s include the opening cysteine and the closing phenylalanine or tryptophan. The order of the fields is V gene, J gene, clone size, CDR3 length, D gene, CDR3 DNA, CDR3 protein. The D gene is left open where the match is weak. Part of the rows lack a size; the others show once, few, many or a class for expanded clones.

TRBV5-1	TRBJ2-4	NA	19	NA	TGCGCCAGCAGCTTGAACCGGGCCCTACTTGTCGGGGTCGAAAACATTCAGTACTTC	CASSLNRALLVGVENIQYF
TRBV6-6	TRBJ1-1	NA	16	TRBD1	TGTGCCAGCAGTCCCGGGACAGGCTATCTGAACACTGAAGCTTTCTTT	CASSPGTGYLNTEAFF
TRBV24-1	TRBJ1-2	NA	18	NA	TGTGCCTCAACCCCCAGGGGACATATAAACGACGTTAGCTATGGCTACACCTTC	CASTPRGHINDVSYGYTF
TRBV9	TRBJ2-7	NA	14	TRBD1	TGTGCCAGCAGCGGCCGGGACAGCTCCTACGAGCAGTACTTC	CASSGRDSSYEQYF
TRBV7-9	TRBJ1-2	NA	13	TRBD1	TGTGCCAGCAGCCTACAGGGGGGAACTGGCTACACCTTC	CASSLQGGTGYTF
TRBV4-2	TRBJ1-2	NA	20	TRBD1	TGTGCCAGCAGCCAAGATCTGCCGGGGACAGGGGGCTCCGGGGCCTATGGCTACACCTTC	CASSQDLPGTGGSGAYGYTF
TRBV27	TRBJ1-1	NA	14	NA	TGTGCCAGCAGTTGGCGGGGCGCGAACACTGAAGCTTTCTTT	CASSWRGANTEAFF
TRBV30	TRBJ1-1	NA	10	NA	TGTGCCTGGAGTGGGGCAGCCGTCTGCTTT	CAWSGAAVCF
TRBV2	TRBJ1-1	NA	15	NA	TGTGCCAGCAGTGGGCAGACAATTATGAACACTGAAGCTTTCTTT	CASSGQTIMNTEAFF
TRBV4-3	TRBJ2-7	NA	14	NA	TGCGCCAGCAGCCAAGGTCTAGGCGGGTACGAGCAGTACTTC	CASSQGLGGYEQYF
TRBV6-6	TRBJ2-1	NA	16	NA	TGTGCCACGACCCTGACCCGGGGGGCGAGGTCTGGTGAGCAGTTCTTC	CATTLTRGARSGEQFF
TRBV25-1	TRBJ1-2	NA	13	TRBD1	TGTGCCAGCCGGGACAGCTCTAACTATGGCTACACCTTC	CASRDSSNYGYTF
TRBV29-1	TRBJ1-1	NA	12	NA	TGCAGCGTCGAGGACAGAAACACTGAAGCTTTCTTT	CSVEDRNTEAFF
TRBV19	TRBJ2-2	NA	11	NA	TGTGCCAGTAGAGTAGCCGGGGAGCTGTTTTTT	CASRVAGELFF
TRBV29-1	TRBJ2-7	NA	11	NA	TGCAGCGTTCGGGTAGACTACGAGCAGTACTTC	CSVRVDYEQYF
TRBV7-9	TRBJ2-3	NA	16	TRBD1	TGTGCCAGCAGCTCGCCGGACAGGGTGAGGACAGATACGCAGTATTTT	CASSSPDRVRTDTQYF
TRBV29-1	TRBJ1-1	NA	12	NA	TGCAGCGCATACGGGGTGAACACTGAAGCTTTCTTT	CSAYGVNTEAFF
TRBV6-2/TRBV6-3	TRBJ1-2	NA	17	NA	TGTGCCAGCAGTTACCACCCCGACGTGGGAGTGGGCTATGGCTACACCTTC	CASSYHPDVGVGYGYTF
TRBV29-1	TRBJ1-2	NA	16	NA	TGCAGCGTTGAAGGCCAGATTGGGGGAGGTAACTATGGCTACACCTTC	CSVEGQIGGGNYGYTF
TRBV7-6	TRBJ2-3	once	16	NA	TGTGCCAGCAGCCGAATCCCCAGGTCAAGCACAGATACGCAGTATTTT	CASSRIPRSSTDTQYF
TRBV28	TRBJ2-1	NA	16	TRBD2	TGTGCCAGCACCCCCGGGGGACTAGCGGGAAACAATGAGCAGTTCTTC	CASTPGGLAGNNEQFF
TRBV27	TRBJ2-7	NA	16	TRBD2	TGTGCCAGCAGCCCCAGCGGGGGCTCCTTTCCCTACGAGCAGTACTTC	CASSPSGGSFPYEQYF
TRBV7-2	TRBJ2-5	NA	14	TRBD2	TGTGCCAGCAGCTCAGGGAGGGTGGAGGAGACCCAGTACTTC	CASSSGRVEETQYF
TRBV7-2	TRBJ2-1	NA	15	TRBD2	TGTGCCAGCCCCCTGAGCGGGGCCCCGGACAATGAGCAGTTCTTC	CASPLSGAPDNEQFF
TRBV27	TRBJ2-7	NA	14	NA	TGTGCCAGCAGCGCCGGGAACCCTTTCTCCGAGCAGTACTTC	CASSAGNPFSEQYF
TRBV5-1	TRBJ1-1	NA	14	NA	TGCGCCAGCAGCCCGAACCGGGTTACTGCTGAAGCTTTCTTT	CASSPNRVTAEAFF
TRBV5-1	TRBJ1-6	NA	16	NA	TGCGCCAGCAGGTCGGAAGGGGCGATCTATAATTCACCCCTCCACTTT	CASRSEGAIYNSPLHF